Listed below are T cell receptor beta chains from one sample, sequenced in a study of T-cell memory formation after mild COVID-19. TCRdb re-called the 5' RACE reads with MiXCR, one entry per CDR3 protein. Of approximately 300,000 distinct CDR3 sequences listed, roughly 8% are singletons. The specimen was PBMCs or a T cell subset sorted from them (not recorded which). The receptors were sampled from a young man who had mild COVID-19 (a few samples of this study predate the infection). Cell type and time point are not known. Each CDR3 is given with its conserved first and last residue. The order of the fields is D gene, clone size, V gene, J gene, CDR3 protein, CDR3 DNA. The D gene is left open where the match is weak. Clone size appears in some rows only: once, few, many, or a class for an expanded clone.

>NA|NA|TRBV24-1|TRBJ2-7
CATSDWGEPPYEQYF
TGTGCCACCAGTGATTGGGGGGAACCGCCCTACGAGCAGTACTTC
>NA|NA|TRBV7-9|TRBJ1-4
CASDRQADNEKLFF
TGTGCCAGCGATCGACAGGCCGACAATGAAAAACTGTTTTTT
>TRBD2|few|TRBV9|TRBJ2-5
CASSLHPLAGGPQETQYF
TGTGCCAGCAGCCTGCACCCCCTAGCGGGGGGGCCTCAAGAGACCCAGTACTTC
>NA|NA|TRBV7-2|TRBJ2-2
CASSESGVAGELFF
TGTGCCAGCAGCGAGTCAGGGGTAGCCGGGGAGCTGTTTTTT
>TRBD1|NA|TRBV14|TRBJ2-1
CASSQDETGAHEQFF
TGTGCCAGCAGCCAAGACGAGACAGGGGCCCATGAGCAGTTCTTC
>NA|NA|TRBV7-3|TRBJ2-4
CASSLTVENIQYF
TGTGCCAGCAGCTTAACTGTGGAAAACATTCAGTACTTC
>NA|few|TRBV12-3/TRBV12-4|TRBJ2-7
CASSRGADLYEQYF
TGTGCCAGCAGTCGAGGAGCAGACCTCTACGAGCAGTACTTC
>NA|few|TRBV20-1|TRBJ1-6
CSARDSRGSYNSPLHF
TGCAGTGCTAGAGATAGCAGAGGGTCGTATAATTCACCCCTCCACTTT
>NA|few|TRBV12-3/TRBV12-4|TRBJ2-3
CASKRGRGTDTQYF
TGTGCCAGCAAACGGGGGCGGGGCACAGATACGCAGTATTTT
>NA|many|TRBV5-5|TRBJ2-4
CASSPRVLLAKNIQYF
TGTGCCAGCAGCCCCAGGGTCTTACTAGCCAAAAACATTCAGTACTTC
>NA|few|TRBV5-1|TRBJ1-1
CASSLAWAAQSEAFF
TGCGCCAGCAGCTTGGCCTGGGCGGCCCAGTCTGAAGCTTTCTTT
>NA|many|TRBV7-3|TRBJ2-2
CASSLGRGSGELFF
TGTGCCAGCAGCTTAGGCCGGGGTAGCGGGGAGCTGTTTTTT
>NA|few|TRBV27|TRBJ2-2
CASSSLTGEGTGELFF
TGTGCCAGCAGTTCCTTGACAGGGGAGGGCACCGGGGAGCTGTTTTTT
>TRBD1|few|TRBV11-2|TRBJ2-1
CASSIFRDREQFF
TGTGCCAGCAGCATATTCCGGGACAGAGAGCAGTTCTTC
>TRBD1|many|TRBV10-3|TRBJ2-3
CAIRDSLTDTQYF
TGTGCCATCCGGGACAGCCTAACAGATACGCAGTATTTT
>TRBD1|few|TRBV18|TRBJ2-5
CASSPLGQIQETQYF
TGTGCCAGCTCACCACTGGGACAGATACAAGAGACCCAGTACTTC
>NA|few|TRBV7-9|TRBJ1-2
CASSLGSGGYTF
TGTGCCAGCAGCTTGGGTTCTGGTGGCTACACCTTC
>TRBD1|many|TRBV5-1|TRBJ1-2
CASSLGGTGGESYTF
TGCGCCAGCAGCTTGGGGGGGACAGGGGGCGAAAGCTACACCTTC
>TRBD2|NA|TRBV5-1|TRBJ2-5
CASSSAGLAGGETQYF
TGCGCCAGCAGCTCCGCCGGACTAGCGGGGGGGGAGACCCAGTACTTC
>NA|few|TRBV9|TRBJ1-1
CASSPAWQTLNTEAFF
TGTGCCAGCAGCCCAGCATGGCAGACCCTTAACACTGAAGCTTTCTTT
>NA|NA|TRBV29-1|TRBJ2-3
CSVDPGGTDTQYF
TGCAGCGTTGATCCTGGGGGCACAGATACGCAGTATTTT
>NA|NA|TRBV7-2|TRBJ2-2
CASSLLDSGELFF
TGTGCCAGCAGCCTCCTGGACAGCGGGGAGCTGTTTTTT
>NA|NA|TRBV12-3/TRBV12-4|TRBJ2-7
CASSTGFNHEQYF
TGTGCCAGCAGTACAGGGTTTAACCACGAGCAGTACTTC
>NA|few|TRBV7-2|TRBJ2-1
CASSSYRANEQFF
TGTGCCAGCAGCTCCTACAGGGCCAATGAGCAGTTCTTC
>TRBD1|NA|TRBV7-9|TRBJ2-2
CASSQWTGGNTGELFF
TGTGCCAGCAGCCAGTGGACAGGGGGGAACACCGGGGAGCTGTTTTTT
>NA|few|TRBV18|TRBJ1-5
CASSTRDLNQPQHF
TGTGCCAGCTCGACCAGGGATCTGAATCAGCCCCAGCATTTT
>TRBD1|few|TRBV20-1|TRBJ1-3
CSAWDSLFSGNTIYF
TGCAGTGCTTGGGACAGTTTGTTCTCTGGAAACACCATATATTTT
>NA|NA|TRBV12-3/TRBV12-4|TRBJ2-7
CASSLDHEQYF
TGTGCCAGCAGTTTAGACCACGAGCAGTACTTC
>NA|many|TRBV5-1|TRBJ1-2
CASSLKQDDRYTF
TGCGCCAGCAGCTTAAAACAGGATGATCGCTACACCTTC
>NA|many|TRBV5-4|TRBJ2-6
CASSLRTGDRFSGANVLTF
TGTGCCAGCAGCTTGAGAACGGGGGACAGATTCTCTGGGGCCAACGTCCTGACTTTC
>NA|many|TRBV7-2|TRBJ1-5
CASSFDSNQPQHF
TGTGCCAGCAGCTTCGATAGTAATCAGCCCCAGCATTTT
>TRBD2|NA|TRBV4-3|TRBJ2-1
CASSQAGGVDEQFF
TGCGCCAGCAGCCAAGCGGGAGGCGTGGATGAGCAGTTCTTC
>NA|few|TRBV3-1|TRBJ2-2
CASSLSGTASTGELFF
TGTGCCAGCAGCCTCTCAGGGACTGCGAGCACCGGGGAGCTGTTTTTT
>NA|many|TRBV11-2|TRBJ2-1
CASSRETEYNEQFF
TGTGCCAGCAGCCGAGAGACGGAATACAATGAGCAGTTCTTC
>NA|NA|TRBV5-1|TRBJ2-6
CASSLYSGANVLTF
TGCGCCAGCAGCTTGTACTCTGGGGCCAACGTCCTGACTTTC
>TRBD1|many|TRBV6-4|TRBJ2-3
CASSPGQGRTDTQYF
TGTGCCAGCAGCCCGGGACAGGGTCGCACAGATACGCAGTATTTT
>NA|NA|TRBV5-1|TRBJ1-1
CASSLTRLQGGNTEAFF
TGCGCCAGCAGCTTAACCCGACTACAGGGAGGGAACACTGAAGCTTTCTTT
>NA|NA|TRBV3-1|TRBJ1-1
CASSPRQWGGGTEAFF
TGTGCCAGCAGCCCCCGACAATGGGGGGGCGGCACTGAAGCTTTCTTT
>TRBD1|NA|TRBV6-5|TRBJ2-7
CASRGTGTGAYEQYF
TGTGCCAGCAGGGGGACCGGGACAGGGGCCTACGAGCAGTACTTC
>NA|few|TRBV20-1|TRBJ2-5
CSARAAAVQETQYF
TGCAGTGCTAGAGCGGCAGCCGTACAAGAGACCCAGTACTTC